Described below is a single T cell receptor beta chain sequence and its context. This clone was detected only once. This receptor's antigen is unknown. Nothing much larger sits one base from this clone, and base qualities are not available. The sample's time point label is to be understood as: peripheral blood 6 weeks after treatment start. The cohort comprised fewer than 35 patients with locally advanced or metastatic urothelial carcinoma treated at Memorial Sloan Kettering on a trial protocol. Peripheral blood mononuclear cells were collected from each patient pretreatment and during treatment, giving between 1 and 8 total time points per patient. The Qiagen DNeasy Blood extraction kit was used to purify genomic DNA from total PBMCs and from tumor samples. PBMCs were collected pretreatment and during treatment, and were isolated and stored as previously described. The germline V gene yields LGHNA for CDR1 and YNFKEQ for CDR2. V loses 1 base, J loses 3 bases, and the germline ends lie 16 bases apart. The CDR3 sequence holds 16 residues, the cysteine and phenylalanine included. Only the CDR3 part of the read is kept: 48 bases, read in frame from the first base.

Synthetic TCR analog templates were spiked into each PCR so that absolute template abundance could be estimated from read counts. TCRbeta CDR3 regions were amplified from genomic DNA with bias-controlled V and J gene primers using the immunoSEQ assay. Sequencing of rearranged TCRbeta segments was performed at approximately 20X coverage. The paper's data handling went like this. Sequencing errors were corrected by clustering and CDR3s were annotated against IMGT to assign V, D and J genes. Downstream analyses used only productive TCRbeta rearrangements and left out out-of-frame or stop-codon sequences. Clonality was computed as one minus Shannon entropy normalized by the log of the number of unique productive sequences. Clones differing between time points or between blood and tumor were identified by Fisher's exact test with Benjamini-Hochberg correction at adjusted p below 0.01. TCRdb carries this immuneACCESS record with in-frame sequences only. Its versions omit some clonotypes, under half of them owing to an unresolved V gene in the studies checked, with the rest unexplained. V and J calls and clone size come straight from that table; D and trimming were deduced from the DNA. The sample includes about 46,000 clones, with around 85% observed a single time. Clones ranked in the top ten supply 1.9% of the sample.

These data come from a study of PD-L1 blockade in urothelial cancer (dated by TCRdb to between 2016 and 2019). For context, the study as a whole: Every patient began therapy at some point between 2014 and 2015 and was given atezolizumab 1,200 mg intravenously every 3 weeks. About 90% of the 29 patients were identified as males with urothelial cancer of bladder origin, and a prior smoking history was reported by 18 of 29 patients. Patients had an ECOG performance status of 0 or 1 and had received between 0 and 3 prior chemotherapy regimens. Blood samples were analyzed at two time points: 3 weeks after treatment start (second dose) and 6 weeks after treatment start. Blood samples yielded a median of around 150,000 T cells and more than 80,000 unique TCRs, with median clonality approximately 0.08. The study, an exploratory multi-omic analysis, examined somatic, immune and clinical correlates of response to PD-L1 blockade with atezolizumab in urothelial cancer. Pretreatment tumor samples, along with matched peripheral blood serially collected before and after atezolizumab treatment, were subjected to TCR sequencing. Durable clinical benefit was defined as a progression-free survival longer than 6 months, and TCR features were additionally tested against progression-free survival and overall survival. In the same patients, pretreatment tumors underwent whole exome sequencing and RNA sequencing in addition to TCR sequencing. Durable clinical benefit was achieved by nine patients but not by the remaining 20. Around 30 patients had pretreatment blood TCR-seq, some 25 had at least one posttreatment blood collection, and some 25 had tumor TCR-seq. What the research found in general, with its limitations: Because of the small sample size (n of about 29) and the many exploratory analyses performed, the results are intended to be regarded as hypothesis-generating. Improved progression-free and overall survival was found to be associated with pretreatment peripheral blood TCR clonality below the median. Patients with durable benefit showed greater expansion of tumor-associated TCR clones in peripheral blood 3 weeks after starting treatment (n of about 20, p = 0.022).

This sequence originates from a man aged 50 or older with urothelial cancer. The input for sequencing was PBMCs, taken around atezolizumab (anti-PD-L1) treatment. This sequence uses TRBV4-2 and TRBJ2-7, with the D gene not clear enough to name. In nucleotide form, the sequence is TGTGCCAGCAGCCAAGTTCAGACTCCCCCCTACTACGAGCAGTACTTC. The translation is CASSQVQTPPYYEQYF.